Reported below is one TCR beta chain. This sample stems from a study of identical twins' blood T cells. Using its own MiXCR run on the 5' RACE reads, TCRdb lists one record per CDR3 protein. The repertoire has roughly 340,000 distinct CDR3 sequences, over 25% of them found once; the top ten carry roughly 5.5%. The CDR3 is made up of 13 amino acids. V was trimmed by 1 base and J by 4 bases, leaving 7 bases between them. The sequencing sample was made of PBMCs. The receptor was derived from a woman aged 18-50 years in good health. This sequence joins TRBV12-3 or TRBV12-4 and TRBJ1-2; D remains unclear. The CDR3 loop reads CASSLVGLYGYTF. As DNA, the CDR3 is TGTGCCAGCAGTTTAGTGGGCCTCTATGGCTACACCTTC.